The present T cell receptor beta chain was sequenced within a study of T cell clones after liver transplantation. This clone was detected only a few times. CDR1 and CDR2 (germline): LNHDA, SQIVND (reference sequence). The CDR3 has 16 amino acids. Trimming took 6 bases from V and 7 from J, leaving 22 bases between them. The data were produced by immunoSEQ multiplex PCR, yet TCRdb's version contains in-frame clones alone and is incomplete. The sample lists around 110,000 clones; 90% were seen once. This chain connects TRBV19 to TRBJ1-5; weak D call: TRBD1 (6 bases). The sample in question was CD4+ T cells from blood, obtained 12 months after liver transplant. The TCR comes from a human patient who received a liver transplant. Some T cells may be supplied by the graft donor. CDR3 sequence reads: CASSDAAGALGQPQHF. The CDR3, as DNA: TGTGCCAGTAGCGATGCGGCGGGGGCCTTAGGACAGCCCCAGCATTTT.